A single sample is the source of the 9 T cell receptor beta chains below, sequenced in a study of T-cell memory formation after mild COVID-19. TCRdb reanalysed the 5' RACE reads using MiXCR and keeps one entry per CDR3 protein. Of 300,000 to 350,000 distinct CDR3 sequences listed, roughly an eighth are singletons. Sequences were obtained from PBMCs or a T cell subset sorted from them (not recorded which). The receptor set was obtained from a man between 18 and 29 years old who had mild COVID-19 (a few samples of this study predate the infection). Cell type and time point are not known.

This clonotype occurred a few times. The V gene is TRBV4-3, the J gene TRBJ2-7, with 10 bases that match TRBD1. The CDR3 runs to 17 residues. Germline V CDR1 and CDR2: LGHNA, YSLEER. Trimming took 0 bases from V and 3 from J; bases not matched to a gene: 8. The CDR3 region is CASSQDWDRGRGYEQYF. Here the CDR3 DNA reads TGCGCCAGCAGCCAAGATTGGGACAGGGGCAGGGGCTACGAGCAGTACTTC.

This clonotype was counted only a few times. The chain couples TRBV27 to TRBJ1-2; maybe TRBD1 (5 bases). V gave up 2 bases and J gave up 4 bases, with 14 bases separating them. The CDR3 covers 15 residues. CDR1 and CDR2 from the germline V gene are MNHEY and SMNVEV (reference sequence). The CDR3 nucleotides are TGTGCCAGCAGTTTAACGAGGGGTCTCTCCTATGGCTACACCTTC. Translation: CASSLTRGLSYGYTF.

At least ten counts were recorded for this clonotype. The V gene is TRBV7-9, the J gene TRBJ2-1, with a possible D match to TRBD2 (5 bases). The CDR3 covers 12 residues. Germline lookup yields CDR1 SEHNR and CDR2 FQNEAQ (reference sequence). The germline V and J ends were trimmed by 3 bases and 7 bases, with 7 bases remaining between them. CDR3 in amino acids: CASSFRGNEQFF. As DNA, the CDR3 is TGTGCCAGCAGCTTCCGAGGGAATGAGCAGTTCTTC.

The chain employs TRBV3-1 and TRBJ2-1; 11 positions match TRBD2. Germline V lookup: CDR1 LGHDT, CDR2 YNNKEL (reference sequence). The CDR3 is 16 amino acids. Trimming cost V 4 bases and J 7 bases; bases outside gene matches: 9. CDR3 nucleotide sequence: TGTGCCAGCAGCCCCTTTACTAGCGGGGGCTGGAATGAGCAGTTCTTC. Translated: CASSPFTSGGWNEQFF.

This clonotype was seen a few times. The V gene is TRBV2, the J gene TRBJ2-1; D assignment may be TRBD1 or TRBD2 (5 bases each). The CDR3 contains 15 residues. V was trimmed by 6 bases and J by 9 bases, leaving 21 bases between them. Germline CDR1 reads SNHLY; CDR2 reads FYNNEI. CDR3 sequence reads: CASRGTATPTTEQFF. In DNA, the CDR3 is TGTGCCAGCAGGGGGACGGCTACGCCTACAACTGAGCAGTTCTTC.

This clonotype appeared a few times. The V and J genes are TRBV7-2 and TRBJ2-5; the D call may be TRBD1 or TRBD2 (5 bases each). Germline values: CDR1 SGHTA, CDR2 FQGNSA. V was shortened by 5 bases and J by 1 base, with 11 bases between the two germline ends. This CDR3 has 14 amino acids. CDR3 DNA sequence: TGTGCCAGCAGCCCGGCAGGGAGCCAAGAGACCCAGTACTTC. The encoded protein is CASSPAGSQETQYF.

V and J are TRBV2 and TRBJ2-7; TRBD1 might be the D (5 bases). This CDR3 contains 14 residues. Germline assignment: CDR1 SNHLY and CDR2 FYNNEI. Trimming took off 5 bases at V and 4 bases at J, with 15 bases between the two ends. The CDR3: CASSYQGVRYEQYV. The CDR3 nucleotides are TGTGCCAGCAGTTACCAGGGTGTAAGGTACGAGCAGTACGTC.

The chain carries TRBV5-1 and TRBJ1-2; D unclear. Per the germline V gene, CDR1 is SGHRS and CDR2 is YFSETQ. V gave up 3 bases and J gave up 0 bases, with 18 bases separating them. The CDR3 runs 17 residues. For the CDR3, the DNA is TGCGCCAGCAGCTCGACCCCCTGGGTCGGCACTAACTATGGCTACACCTTC. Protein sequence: CASSSTPWVGTNYGYTF. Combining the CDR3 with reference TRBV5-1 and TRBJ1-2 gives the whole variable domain KAGVTQTPRYLIKTRGQQVTLSCSPISGHRSVSWYQQTPGQGLQFLFEYFSETQRNKGNFPGRFSGRQFSNSRSEMNVSTLELGDSALYLCASSSTPWVGTNYGYTFGSGTRLTVV.

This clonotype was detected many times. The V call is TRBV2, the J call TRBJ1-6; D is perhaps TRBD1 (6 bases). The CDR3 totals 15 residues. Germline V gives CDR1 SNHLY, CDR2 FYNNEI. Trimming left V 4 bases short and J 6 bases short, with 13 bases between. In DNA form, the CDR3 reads TGTGCCAGCAGTGTAGTGGGGGGGCCTAATTCACCCCTCCACTTT. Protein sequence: CASSVVGGPNSPLHF.